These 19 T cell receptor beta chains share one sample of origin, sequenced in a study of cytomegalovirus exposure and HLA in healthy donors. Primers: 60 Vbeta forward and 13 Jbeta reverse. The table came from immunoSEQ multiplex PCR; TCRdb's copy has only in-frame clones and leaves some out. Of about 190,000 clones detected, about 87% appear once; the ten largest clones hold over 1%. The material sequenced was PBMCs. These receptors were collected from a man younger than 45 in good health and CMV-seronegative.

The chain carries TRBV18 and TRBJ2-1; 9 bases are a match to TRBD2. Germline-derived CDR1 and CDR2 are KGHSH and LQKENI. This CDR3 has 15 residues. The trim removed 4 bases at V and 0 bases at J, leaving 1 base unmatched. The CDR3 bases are TGTGCCAGCTCACAAGCGGGGGGCTCCTACAATGAGCAGTTCTTC. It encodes CASSQAGGSYNEQFF.

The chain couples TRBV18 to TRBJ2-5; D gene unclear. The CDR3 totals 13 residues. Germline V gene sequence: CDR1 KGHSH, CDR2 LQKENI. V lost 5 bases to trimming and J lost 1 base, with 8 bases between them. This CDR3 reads CASSSQRQETQYF. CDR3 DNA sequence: TGTGCCAGCTCAAGTCAGCGCCAAGAGACCCAGTACTTC.

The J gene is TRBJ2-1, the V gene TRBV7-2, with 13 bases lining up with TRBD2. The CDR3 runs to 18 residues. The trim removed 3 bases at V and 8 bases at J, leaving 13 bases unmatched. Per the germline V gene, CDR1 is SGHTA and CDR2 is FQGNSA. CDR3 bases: TGTGCCAGCAGCTTGAGACCAGGACTAGCGGGAGTCCTAGATGAGCAGTTCTTC. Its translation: CASSLRPGLAGVLDEQFF.

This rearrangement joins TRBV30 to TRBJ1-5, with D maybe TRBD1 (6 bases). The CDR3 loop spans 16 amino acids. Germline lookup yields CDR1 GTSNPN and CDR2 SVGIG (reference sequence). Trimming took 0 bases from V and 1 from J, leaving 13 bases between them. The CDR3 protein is CAWSVRGQGSNQPQHF. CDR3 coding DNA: TGTGCCTGGAGTGTACGAGGGCAGGGGAGCAATCAGCCCCAGCATTTT. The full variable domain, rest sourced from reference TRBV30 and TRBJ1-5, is SQTIHQWPATLVQPVGSPLSLECTVEGTSNPNLYWYRQAAGRGLQLLFYSVGIGQISSEVPQNLSASRPQDRQFILSSKKLLLSDSGFYLCAWSVRGQGSNQPQHFGDGTRLSIL.

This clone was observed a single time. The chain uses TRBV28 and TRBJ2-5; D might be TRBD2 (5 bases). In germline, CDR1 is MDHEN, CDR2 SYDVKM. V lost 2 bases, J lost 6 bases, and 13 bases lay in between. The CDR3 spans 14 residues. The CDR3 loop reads CASSLPSGLKTQYF. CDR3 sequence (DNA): TGTGCCAGCAGTTTACCTTCGGGGTTGAAGACCCAGTACTTC.

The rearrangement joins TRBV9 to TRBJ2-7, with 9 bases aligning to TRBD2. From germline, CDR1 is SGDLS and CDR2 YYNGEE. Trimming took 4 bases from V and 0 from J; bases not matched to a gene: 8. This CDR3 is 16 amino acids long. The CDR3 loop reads CASSPIAGVSSYEQYF. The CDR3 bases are TGTGCCAGCAGCCCGATAGCGGGAGTAAGCTCCTACGAGCAGTACTTC.

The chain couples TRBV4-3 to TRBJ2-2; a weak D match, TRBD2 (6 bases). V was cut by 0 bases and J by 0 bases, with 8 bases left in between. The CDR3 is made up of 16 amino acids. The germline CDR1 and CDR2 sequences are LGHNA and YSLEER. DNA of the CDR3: TGCGCCAGCAGCCAAGACACTAGCACGAACACCGGGGAGCTGTTTTTT. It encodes CASSQDTSTNTGELFF.

The DNA for the CDR3 is TGTGCCAGCTCACCACCTCAGAGGAATGAGCAGTTCTTC. Translation: CASSPPQRNEQFF. V is TRBV18 and J is TRBJ2-1; D uncertain. V lost 0 bases and J 7 bases, leaving 7 bases between the germline ends. The CDR3 sequence is 13 residues long. Per the germline V gene, CDR1 is KGHSH and CDR2 is LQKENI.

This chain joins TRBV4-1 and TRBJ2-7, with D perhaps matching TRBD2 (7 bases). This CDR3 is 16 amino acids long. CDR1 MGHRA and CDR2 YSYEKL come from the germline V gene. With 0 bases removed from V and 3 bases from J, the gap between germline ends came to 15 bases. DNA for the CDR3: TGCGCCAGCAGCCAAGATTTAAGGGGGGGGGACTACGAGCAGTACTTC. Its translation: CASSQDLRGGDYEQYF.

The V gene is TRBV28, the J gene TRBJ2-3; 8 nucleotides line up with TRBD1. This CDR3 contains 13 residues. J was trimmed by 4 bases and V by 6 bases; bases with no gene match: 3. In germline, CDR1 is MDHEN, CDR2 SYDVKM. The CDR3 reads CASRTGAADTQYF. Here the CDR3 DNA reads TGTGCCAGCAGGACAGGGGCGGCAGATACGCAGTATTTT.

The CDR3 here is CASSLQNRGGETQYF. The CDR3 DNA reads as TGTGCCAGCAGCTTACAGAACAGGGGGGGGGAGACCCAGTACTTC. The V call is TRBV7-2, the J call TRBJ2-5; perhaps TRBD1 as D (8 bases). The CDR3 loop spans 15 amino acids. Germline lookup yields CDR1 SGHTA and CDR2 FQGNSA. The V end was cut by 2 bases, the J end by 5 bases, with 15 bases between.

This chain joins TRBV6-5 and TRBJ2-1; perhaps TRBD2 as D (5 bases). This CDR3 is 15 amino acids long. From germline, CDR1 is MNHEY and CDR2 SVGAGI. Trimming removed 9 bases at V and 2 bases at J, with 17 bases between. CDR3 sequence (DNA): TGTGCCAGTAGCGTCCGCCGAGATCCCTACAATGAGCAGTTCTTC. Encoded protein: CASSVRRDPYNEQFF.

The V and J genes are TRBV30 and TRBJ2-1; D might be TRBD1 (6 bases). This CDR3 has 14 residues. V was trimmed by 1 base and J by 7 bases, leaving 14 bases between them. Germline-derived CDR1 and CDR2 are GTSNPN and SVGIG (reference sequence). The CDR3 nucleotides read TGTGCCTGGAGTGCAGGGGAAATTGGGAATGAGCAGTTCTTC. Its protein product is CAWSAGEIGNEQFF.

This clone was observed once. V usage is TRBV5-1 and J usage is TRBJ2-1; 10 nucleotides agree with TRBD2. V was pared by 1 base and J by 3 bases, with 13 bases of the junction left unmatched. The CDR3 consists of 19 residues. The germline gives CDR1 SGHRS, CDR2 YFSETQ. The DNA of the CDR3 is TGCGCCAGCAGCTTGCGGTCCTTTGTAGCGGGGGGCCGCTACAATGAGCAGTTCTTC. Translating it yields CASSLRSFVAGGRYNEQFF.

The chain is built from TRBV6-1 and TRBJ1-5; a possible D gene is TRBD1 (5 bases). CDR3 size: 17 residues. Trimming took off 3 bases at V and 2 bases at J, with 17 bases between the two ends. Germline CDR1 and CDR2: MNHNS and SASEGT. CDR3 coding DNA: TGTGCCAGCAGTGACGAAGTCAGGAGGGGTGGCAATCAGCCCCAGCATTTT. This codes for CASSDEVRRGGNQPQHF.

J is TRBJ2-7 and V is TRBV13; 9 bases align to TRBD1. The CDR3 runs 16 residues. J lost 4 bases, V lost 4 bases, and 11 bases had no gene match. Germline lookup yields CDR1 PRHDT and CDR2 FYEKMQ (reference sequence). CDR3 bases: TGTGCCAGCAGCTCCCGGGGGACAGGGTCCTCTTACGAGCAGTACTTC. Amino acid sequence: CASSSRGTGSSYEQYF.

The DNA for the CDR3 is TGTGCCAGCAGCTTAGACCAAGGGGCCTACGAGCAGTACTTC. Amino acid sequence: CASSLDQGAYEQYF. The V and J genes are TRBV7-6 and TRBJ2-7; the D gene is possibly TRBD1 (5 bases). CDR3 length equals 14 residues. The V gene's germline CDR1 is SGHVS and CDR2 FNYEAQ. Trimming took 1 base from V and 2 from J, leaving 9 bases between them.

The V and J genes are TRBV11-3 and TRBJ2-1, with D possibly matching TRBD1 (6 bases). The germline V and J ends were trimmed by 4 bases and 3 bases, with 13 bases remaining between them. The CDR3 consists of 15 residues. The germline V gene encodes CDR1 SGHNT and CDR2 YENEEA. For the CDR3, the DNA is TGTGCCAGCAGCTCCCCACAGGGCGGCTACAATGAGCAGTTCTTC. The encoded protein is CASSSPQGGYNEQFF. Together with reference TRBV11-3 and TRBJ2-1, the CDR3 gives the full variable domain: EAGVVQSPRYKIIEKKQPVAFWCNPISGHNTLYWYLQNLGQGPELLIRYENEEAVDDSQLPKDRFSAERLKGVDSTLKIQPAELGDSAVYLCASSSPQGGYNEQFFGPGTRLTVL.

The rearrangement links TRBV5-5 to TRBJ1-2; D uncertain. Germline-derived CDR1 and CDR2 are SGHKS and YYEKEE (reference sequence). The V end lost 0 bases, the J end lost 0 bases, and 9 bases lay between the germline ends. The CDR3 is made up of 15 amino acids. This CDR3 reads CASSLGAEPNYGYTF. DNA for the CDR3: TGTGCCAGCAGCTTGGGGGCAGAACCTAACTATGGCTACACCTTC.